This entry describes one TCR beta chain. Antigen: not known. Germline is not matched at one junction end, which may reflect a read error. The CDR3 sequence is 14 residues long. Germline V gene sequence: CDR1 MNHNS, CDR2 SASEGT. The record originates from a study of identifying expanded T cells in peripheral blood. Findings and caveats of the study: Roughly two-week clone count variance significantly increased as total template count grew.

The assay was immunoSEQ multiplex PCR, and TCRdb's table has in-frame clones only and misses some. The table has about 52,000 clones, approximately 86% seen once. During the collection period, no donor immune events like infections were recorded. The rearrangement uses TRBV6-1 and TRBJ2-2; 7 bases are shared with TRBD1. This TCR came from a person between 18 and 75 years old in good health. Sequenced: blood. The CDR3 nucleotides are TGTGCCGGCAGTCGAGGGGGCGCGTCCGGGGAGCTGTTTTTT. Translating gives CAGSRGGASGELFF.